A single T cell receptor beta chain is shown here with its context. Its specific antigen is unknown. Base qualities are missing; no much larger clone stands one base away. A second Seattle source provided samples from volunteer blood donors who had recovered from COVID-19. Collaborating institutions collected whole blood in K2EDTA tubes following their own protocols. For TCRbeta analysis, collaborators shipped samples as frozen whole blood, isolated PBMCs, or DNA extracted from either of those sample types. The CDR1 and CDR2 encoded by the germline V gene are ENHRY and SYGVKD. The CDR3 holds 14 amino acids from the cysteine to the phenylalanine. The kept DNA is CDR3 alone, 42 bases in frame from the first base. Compared with germline, V lacks 6 bases and J lacks 7 bases; bases without a gene match: 6. The sample originates from a study of blood T cell repertoires in COVID-19 (TCRdb year 2020). In the study overall: Samples from collaborators originated in the United States, Italy and Spain and spanned both the acute and convalescent phases of COVID-19. The prospective study material was composed of cDNA or gDNA derived from T cells, B-cell-depleted T cells, or PBMCs. The dataset comprised deeply sampled blood TCRbeta repertoires from subjects exposed to, actively infected with, or recovered from COVID-19. The repertoires were made available in a free public database intended to serve as a resource for research on the immune response to SARS-CoV-2. Samples were obtained from the ongoing ImmuneRACE study (first 160 participants) and from 1,254 subjects provided by 6 global collaborators. Nearly every sample came with metadata listing a de-identified subject ID, COVID-19 status, age in years and sex. HLA class I and class II types, where available, came from metadata supplied by the sample provider rather than from assay-based typing.

TCRbeta CDR3 regions were amplified from genomic DNA by means of the immunoSEQ Assay, a bias-controlled multiplex PCR. The authors processed their data as follows. Within the assay, amplification of reference gene primers was used to estimate how many nucleated cells each sample contained. Sequence reads were collapsed and filtered to measure the absolute abundance of every unique TCRbeta CDR3 rearrangement. For each sample, productive Simpson clonality was calculated as the square root of Simpson's diversity index over productive rearrangements. In its TCRdb copy, this immuneACCESS table keeps in-frame sequences only and misses some clones. Where compared with another copy, unresolved V genes explain less than half of these, and the others have no known cause. From that table come the V and J calls and clone size; the DNA was used to work out D and trimming. In this sample the table shows 200,000 to 300,000 clones, about 90% of which occur a single time. The top ten clones comprise roughly 3% of the sample.

What the study reported, not specific to this receptor: Clinical and demographic metadata were provided uncurated, with the amount varying by source and participant.

The chain is made from TRBV10-3 and TRBJ1-4; TRBD1 aligns with 9 central bases. Material for sequencing was peripheral blood. This clonotype was obtained from a woman aged 30 to 39 who had recovered from COVID-19. DNA sequence: TGTGCCATCAGCTCCGACAGGGGGGGTGAAAAACTGTTTTTT. Translated, this is CAISSDRGGEKLFF.